These 5 T cell receptor beta chains originate from one sample sequenced in a study of identical twins. TCRdb reanalysed the 5' RACE reads using MiXCR and keeps one entry per CDR3 protein. Of approximately 220,000 distinct CDR3 sequences detected, 6% to 8.5% appear once; the ten largest clones hold around 5%. The sample was also reused in another study, on yellow fever vaccine responses in identical twins.

The sequencing sample was made of CD8+ T cells sorted from blood. These receptors were taken from a woman aged 18-29 years in good health.

This clonotype was detected ten times or more. The chain employs TRBV2 and TRBJ1-6; D is perhaps TRBD1 (5 bases). CDR1 is SNHLY, CDR2 FYNNEI, per germline. This CDR3 is built from 12 residues. Trimming left V 5 bases short and J 9 bases short, with 8 bases between. CDR3 nucleotide sequence: TGTGCCAGCAGTACAGGAATTTCACCCCTCCACTTT. Translating it yields CASSTGISPLHF.

In this sample, this clonotype turned up many times. V is TRBV4-1 and J is TRBJ1-3; D might be TRBD1 (5 bases). The CDR3 covers 16 residues. The V and J ends lost 0 bases and 4 bases respectively, with 13 bases between them. Germline assignment: CDR1 MGHRA and CDR2 YSYEKL. The CDR3, as DNA: TGCGCCAGCAGCCAAGAGGGCAGGGTCGCGGGAAACACCATATATTTT. Protein sequence: CASSQEGRVAGNTIYF.

This clonotype was observed a few times. DNA of the CDR3: TGTGCCAGCAGCTCGAGAATGTCAACCGGGACAGGGTGGGATATTTCGTGGAACACAGATACGCAGTATTTT. Amino acid sequence: CASSSRMSTGTGWDISWNTDTQYF. V gene TRBV7-1 combines with J gene TRBJ2-3, with 9 positions matching TRBD1. TRBV7-1 is assigned to the ORF class and has an uncertain function. The CDR3 is 24 residues long. With V trimmed by 3 bases and J by 2 bases, 30 bases remained unmatched.

This clonotype was recorded at least ten times. The J gene is TRBJ2-1, the V gene TRBV5-1; D perhaps matches TRBD2 (5 bases). CDR1 and CDR2 from the germline V gene are SGHRS and YFSETQ. Trimming took off 0 bases at V and 0 bases at J, with 7 bases between the two ends. The CDR3 loop spans 15 amino acids. Here the CDR3 DNA reads TGCGCCAGCAGCTTGGGGAGGAGCTCCTACAATGAGCAGTTCTTC. Protein product: CASSLGRSSYNEQFF.

This clonotype showed up just a few times. This chain connects TRBV21-1 to TRBJ2-1; TRBD1, as called in the table, went unchecked against the DNA. TRBV21-1 counts as a pseudogene. The CDR3 loop spans 18 amino acids. The CDR3 region is CASSKGLTQRERYNEQFF. For the CDR3, the DNA is TGTGCCAGCAGCAAAGGGCTAACACAGAGGGAAAGATACAATGAGCAGTTCTTC.